The 32 T cell receptor beta chains listed next were all sequenced from one sample in a study of cytomegalovirus exposure and HLA in healthy donors. PCR primers comprised 60 Vbeta and 13 Jbeta primers. Clones were read by immunoSEQ multiplex PCR, and TCRdb kept only the in-frame ones, dropping some. The table lists over 150,000 clones, around 79% of them singletons. The sample was PBMCs. The receptors were sampled from a man aged 40-50 years in good health and CMV-seronegative.

The chain combines TRBV6-5 with TRBJ1-3; no definite D call. V was trimmed by 6 bases and J by 4 bases, leaving 10 bases between them. CDR1 is MNHEY, CDR2 SVGAGI, per germline. The CDR3 is 13 residues long. Here the CDR3 DNA reads TGTGCCAGCAGCCGGACTGGCGGAAACACCATATATTTT. Residues: CASSRTGGNTIYF.

The chain has TRBV2 and TRBJ2-1; 10 bases are shared with TRBD1. From germline, CDR1 is SNHLY and CDR2 FYNNEI. J was trimmed by 10 bases and V by 6 bases; bases with no gene match: 6. The length of the CDR3 is 13 residues. The CDR3 DNA is TGTGCCAGCAGCATGGGACAGGGGTCGGAGCAGTTCTTC. Its protein product is CASSMGQGSEQFF.

In the case of this clone: Its ends do not fully match the called genes, so a read error is possible. J is TRBJ2-5 and V is TRBV5-6, with a tentative D call TRBD2 (5 bases). The CDR3 has 15 amino acids. CDR1 is SGHDT, CDR2 YYEEEE, per germline. CDR3 nucleotide sequence: TGTGCCGGCAGCAGGTTACTAGAATCCACCGGAAGGTCGAACTTC. Translated: CAGSRLLESTGRSNF.

V is TRBV19 and J is TRBJ2-1; 10 bases line up with TRBD2. The trim removed 8 bases at V and 4 bases at J, leaving 5 bases unmatched. This CDR3 spans 14 amino acids. Germline V CDR1 and CDR2: LNHDA, SQIVND (reference sequence). The CDR3 reads CASSASGGYNEQFF. CDR3 bases: TGTGCCAGTTCAGCTAGCGGGGGATACAATGAGCAGTTCTTC.

This clone appeared once. V and J are TRBV29-1 and TRBJ2-5; 8 nucleotides match TRBD2. The germline V gene has CDR1 SQVTM and CDR2 ANQGSEA. CDR3 length equals 15 residues. The J segment lost 5 bases and the V segment lost 3 bases, leaving 11 bases of the junction unmatched. The CDR3, as DNA: TGCAGCGTTGAGCCCAGCGGGGGAGGGGGGGAGACCCAGTACTTC. It yields the protein CSVEPSGGGGETQYF.

The rearrangement uses TRBV4-3 and TRBJ1-2; D remains ambiguous. In germline, CDR1 is LGHNA, CDR2 YSLEER. The CDR3 runs to 14 residues. The V and J ends lost 3 bases and 1 base respectively, with 9 bases between them. The CDR3 nucleotides are TGCGCCAGCAGCCACACGGTAGATAACTATGGCTACACCTTC. As protein: CASSHTVDNYGYTF.

The chain employs TRBV6-1 and TRBJ2-3; tentative D call: TRBD2 (5 bases). CDR1 and CDR2 from the germline V gene are MNHNS and SASEGT. The CDR3 is made up of 12 amino acids. The V and J ends lost 3 bases and 14 bases respectively, with 15 bases between them. DNA for the CDR3: TGTGCCAGCAGTGAGAGGGCGGTCCCTGGGTATTTT. Protein: CASSERAVPGYF.

The chain is built from TRBV5-1 and TRBJ1-5; TRBD1 is a possible D gene (6 bases). Germline values: CDR1 SGHRS, CDR2 YFSETQ. The length of the CDR3 is 16 residues. Trimming took off 0 bases at V and 6 bases at J, with 16 bases between the two ends. CDR3: CASSLDGGLGGQPQHF. The CDR3 nucleotides read TGCGCCAGCAGCTTGGACGGGGGGCTAGGAGGTCAGCCCCAGCATTTT.

This clone was recorded once. V usage is TRBV6-5 and J usage is TRBJ2-7; D possibly corresponds to TRBD1 (6 bases). Germline V gives CDR1 MNHEY, CDR2 SVGAGI. V was shortened by 5 bases and J by 3 bases, with 11 bases between the two germline ends. The CDR3 runs 13 residues. The CDR3 bases are TGTGCCAGCAGTATGGACAGCAACTACGAGCAGTACTTC. Encoded protein: CASSMDSNYEQYF.

J is TRBJ1-4 and V is TRBV28, with D hard to call. CDR1 MDHEN and CDR2 SYDVKM come from the germline V gene. CDR3 size: 12 residues. Trimming removed 2 bases at V and 9 bases at J, with 7 bases between. The CDR3 loop reads CASSLNRQKLFF. CDR3 in DNA: TGTGCCAGCAGTTTAAACAGACAAAAACTGTTTTTT. Drawing the rest from reference TRBV28 and TRBJ1-4, the complete variable domain is DVKVTQSSRYLVKRTGEKVFLECVQDMDHENMFWYRQDPGLGLRLIYFSYDVKMKEKGDIPEGYSVSREKKERFSLILESASTNQTSMYLCASSLNRQKLFFGSGTQLSVL.

The genes are TRBV19 and TRBJ1-2, with no clear D. The germline CDR1 and CDR2 sequences are LNHDA and SQIVND (reference sequence). The CDR3 covers 14 residues. V lost 6 bases, J lost 5 bases, and 16 bases lay in between. The CDR3 DNA follows: TGTGCCAGTAGGTTGGGCCCACCACTTTATGGCTACACCTTC. Amino acids: CASRLGPPLYGYTF. Complete variable domain (other parts from reference TRBV19 and TRBJ1-2): DGGITQSPKYLFRKEGQNVTLSCEQNLNHDAMYWYRQDPGQGLRLIYYSQIVNDFQKGDIAEGYSVSREKKESFPLTVTSAQKNPTAFYLCASRLGPPLYGYTFGSGTRLTVV.

This chain uses TRBV5-4 with TRBJ2-7; 9 positions match TRBD1. V was clipped by 4 bases and J by 0 bases; unmatched bases: 2. Per the germline V gene, CDR1 is SGHNT and CDR2 is YYREEE (reference sequence). The CDR3 extends over 14 amino acids. CDR3 coding DNA: TGTGCCAGCAGCCGGGACAGGGCCTCCTACGAGCAGTACTTC. Translating it yields CASSRDRASYEQYF.

The gene calls are TRBV11-2 and TRBJ2-5, with TRBD2 as a possible D gene (6 bases). This CDR3 is 15 amino acids long. The V gene's germline CDR1 is SGHAT and CDR2 FQNNGV. V lost 5 bases and J 2 bases, leaving 15 bases between the germline ends. Written as DNA, the CDR3 is TGTGCCAGCAGCGTCCTTGGGCTAGCGCAAGAGACCCAGTACTTC. This codes for CASSVLGLAQETQYF.

The chain uses TRBV7-2 and TRBJ2-7, with D perhaps TRBD1 (6 bases). Germline CDR1 is SGHTA and CDR2 is FQGNSA. V dropped 1 base and J dropped 0 bases, with 10 bases sitting between them. This CDR3 has 15 amino acids. CDR3: CASSLVQGSSYEQYF. CDR3 sequence (DNA): TGTGCCAGCAGCTTAGTGCAGGGGAGCTCCTACGAGCAGTACTTC. Full variable domain (remainder filled in from reference TRBV7-2 and TRBJ2-7): GAGVSQSPSNKVTEKGKDVELRCDPISGHTALYWYRQSLGQGLEFLIYFQGNSAPDKSGLPSDRFSAERTGGSVSTLTIQRTQQEDSAVYLCASSLVQGSSYEQYFGPGTRLTVT.

This chain uses TRBV1 with TRBJ2-5; the D call in the table, TRBD2, was not verified against the DNA. The J call may be faulty, since TRBJ2-7 better matches the DNA end. TRBV1 is reported as a pseudogene. The CDR3 covers 17 residues. The CDR3 DNA reads TGCACCAGCAGCCCCCGGCGGAGGCCACCCAGCTCCTACGAGCAGTACTTC. Encoded protein: CTSSPRRRPPSSYEQYF.

V gene TRBV5-5 combines with J gene TRBJ2-2, with TRBD2 as a possible D gene (5 bases). Trimming stripped 0 bases from V and 5 bases from J, with 11 bases between. Germline V gene sequence: CDR1 SGHKS, CDR2 YYEKEE (reference sequence). CDR3 length: 15 residues. The CDR3 reads CASSLAGEVTGELFF. Written as DNA, the CDR3 is TGTGCCAGCAGCTTGGCCGGGGAAGTTACCGGGGAGCTGTTTTTT.

This clone was seen just once. The chain uses TRBV30 and TRBJ1-5; possibly TRBD1 for D (6 bases). From germline, CDR1 is GTSNPN and CDR2 SVGIG (reference sequence). Trimming took off 2 bases at V and 3 bases at J, with 8 bases between the two ends. CDR3 length: 13 residues. The CDR3 reads CAWSRDTNQPQHF. The CDR3 region has the DNA TGTGCCTGGAGTCGGGACACCAATCAGCCCCAGCATTTT.

The chain links TRBV9 to TRBJ2-5, with D possibly TRBD1 on 5 matching bases. The CDR3 sequence is 13 residues long. Per the germline V gene, CDR1 is SGDLS and CDR2 is YYNGEE. Trimming stripped 3 bases from V and 2 bases from J, with 8 bases between. The CDR3 nucleotides read TGTGCCAGCAGCGGGACAAGACAAGAGACCCAGTACTTC. It encodes CASSGTRQETQYF.

This clone was seen a handful of times. V gene TRBV5-4 combines with J gene TRBJ1-6; D ambiguous. The CDR3 runs 14 residues. Germline CDR1 SGHNT, CDR2 YYREEE (reference sequence). The germline V and J ends were trimmed by 4 bases and 7 bases, with 12 bases remaining between them. The CDR3 DNA is TGTGCCAGCAGCCAAGACTATGGGAATTCACCCCTCCACTTT. It encodes CASSQDYGNSPLHF.

The rearrangement uses TRBV9 and TRBJ2-3; 8 bases are a match to TRBD2. The junction had 12 bases not matched to a gene; V was cut back by 4 bases and J by 2 bases. This CDR3 has 17 amino acids. Germline loops: CDR1 SGDLS, CDR2 YYNGEE. In DNA form, the CDR3 reads TGTGCCAGCAGCACCCGGGGGGGCGGGCAGTCCACAGATACGCAGTATTTT. Encoded protein: CASSTRGGGQSTDTQYF. The variable domain in full, with the rest retrieved from reference TRBV9 and TRBJ2-3, is DSGVTQTPKHLITATGQRVTLRCSPRSGDLSVYWYQQSLDQGLQFLIQYYNGEERAKGNILERFSAQQFPDLHSELNLSSLELGDSALYFCASSTRGGGQSTDTQYFGPGTRLTVL.

A few counts support this clone. The chain carries TRBV9 and TRBJ1-1, with D unclear. The V end lost 4 bases, the J end lost 3 bases, and 13 bases lay between the germline ends. Germline loops: CDR1 SGDLS, CDR2 YYNGEE. The CDR3 contains 14 residues. CDR3 nucleotides: TGTGCCAGCAGCCCCCGTCTGTCCGACACTGAAGCTTTCTTT. Residues: CASSPRLSDTEAFF.

As regards this clone: Distinct nucleotide sequences in the sample also encode this CDR3. The CDR3: CASSLGQGYGYTF. The CDR3 nucleotides read TGTGCCAGCAGTTTAGGACAGGGCTATGGCTACACCTTC. The V and J genes are TRBV27 and TRBJ1-2; 8 positions match TRBD1. Germline loops: CDR1 MNHEY, CDR2 SMNVEV (reference sequence). V gave up 2 bases and J gave up 4 bases; unmatched junction bases: 0. The CDR3 runs to 13 residues.

This chain connects TRBV19 to TRBJ1-2; TRBD1 aligns across 9 bases. From germline, CDR1 is LNHDA and CDR2 SQIVND (reference sequence). V gave up 1 base and J gave up 7 bases; unmatched junction bases: 4. This CDR3 comprises 14 residues. The CDR3 bases are TGTGCCAGTAGTATAGTACAGGGGGCGCGTGGCTACACCTTC. The encoded protein is CASSIVQGARGYTF. Full variable domain (outside the CDR3, taken from reference TRBV19 and TRBJ1-2): DGGITQSPKYLFRKEGQNVTLSCEQNLNHDAMYWYRQDPGQGLRLIYYSQIVNDFQKGDIAEGYSVSREKKESFPLTVTSAQKNPTAFYLCASSIVQGARGYTFGSGTRLTVV.

The J gene is TRBJ2-2, the V gene TRBV7-6, with a tentative D call TRBD2 (6 bases). Trimming pared 1 base from V and 6 bases from J, leaving 6 bases between. Germline V CDR1 and CDR2: SGHVS, FNYEAQ. CDR3 length: 13 residues. Here the CDR3 DNA reads TGTGCCAGCAGCTTAGGCGGGGCCGGGGAGCTGTTTTTT. The encoded protein is CASSLGGAGELFF.

This clone was picked up a small number of times. This chain connects TRBV7-9 to TRBJ2-2, with 8 nucleotides matching TRBD2. The V segment lost 3 bases and the J segment 1 base; nucleotides outside the gene matches: 4. The V gene's germline CDR1 is SEHNR and CDR2 FQNEAQ (reference sequence). There are 16 residues in the CDR3. The CDR3 region is CASSFGSGGNTGELFF. The CDR3 DNA reads TGTGCCAGCAGCTTCGGGAGCGGGGGGAACACCGGGGAGCTGTTTTTT.

The J gene is TRBJ1-6, the V gene TRBV12-5; D perhaps matches TRBD1 (5 bases). Trimming took off 5 bases at V and 4 bases at J, with 18 bases between the two ends. The CDR3 contains 17 residues. The germline gives CDR1 LGHNT, CDR2 FRNRAP. CDR3 sequence (DNA): TGTGCTAGTGGTCCCGACAGCCAACTTTGTTATAATTCACCCCTCCACTTT. Protein: CASGPDSQLCYNSPLHF.

This chain links TRBV10-3 with TRBJ2-1; weak D call: TRBD2 (5 bases). The germline V gene encodes CDR1 ENHRY and CDR2 SYGVKD. With 7 bases removed from V and 12 bases from J, the gap between germline ends came to 13 bases. CDR3 length: 11 amino acids. The CDR3 DNA sequence: TGTGCCATCAAGGCGGGTGTGGTGCAGTTCTTC. The encoded protein is CAIKAGVVQFF.

The chain carries TRBV10-3 and TRBJ1-2; D is perhaps TRBD1 (5 bases). This CDR3 region has 11 residues. With 6 bases removed from V and 9 bases from J, the gap between germline ends came to 11 bases. Germline lookup yields CDR1 ENHRY and CDR2 SYGVKD. The CDR3 loop reads CAIRGRDRYTF. DNA for the CDR3: TGTGCCATCAGGGGCAGGGATCGCTACACCTTC.

This clone has just one count. The CDR3 DNA is TGTGCCAGTACGGGGCACTCGGGGGGCTCTGGAAACACCATATATTTT. This translates into CASTGHSGGSGNTIYF. The chain recombines TRBV19 with TRBJ1-3; possible D gene TRBD1, 5 bases. This CDR3 has 16 residues. Trimming left V 7 bases short and J 0 bases short, with 16 bases between. Germline CDR1 and CDR2: LNHDA and SQIVND (reference sequence).

J is TRBJ1-2 and V is TRBV18, with a tentative D call TRBD1 (6 bases). The CDR3 consists of 14 residues. V lost 5 bases and J lost 6, with 16 bases in between. The germline CDR1 and CDR2 sequences are KGHSH and LQKENI. The CDR3, as DNA: TGTGCCAGCTCATCGCAGGGGACCACCGATGGCTACACCTTC. It specifies CASSSQGTTDGYTF.

This clone has just one count. The chain links TRBV13 to TRBJ2-3, with 9 bases lining up with TRBD2. The CDR3 consists of 16 residues. Germline CDR1 reads PRHDT; CDR2 reads FYEKMQ (reference sequence). The ends lost 5 bases at V and 0 bases at J; junction bases unmatched: 6. The CDR3 protein is CASSLLTSGSTDTQYF. The CDR3 DNA reads TGTGCCAGCAGCCTCCTGACTAGCGGTAGCACAGATACGCAGTATTTT.

J is TRBJ1-2 and V is TRBV6-5; D is perhaps TRBD1 (5 bases). Germline V gene sequence: CDR1 MNHEY, CDR2 SVGAGI. V was clipped by 1 base and J by 8 bases, with 11 bases between them. The CDR3 sequence is 13 residues long. CDR3 sequence: CASSYYGQFGYTF. CDR3 DNA: TGTGCCAGCAGTTACTATGGACAATTCGGCTACACCTTC.